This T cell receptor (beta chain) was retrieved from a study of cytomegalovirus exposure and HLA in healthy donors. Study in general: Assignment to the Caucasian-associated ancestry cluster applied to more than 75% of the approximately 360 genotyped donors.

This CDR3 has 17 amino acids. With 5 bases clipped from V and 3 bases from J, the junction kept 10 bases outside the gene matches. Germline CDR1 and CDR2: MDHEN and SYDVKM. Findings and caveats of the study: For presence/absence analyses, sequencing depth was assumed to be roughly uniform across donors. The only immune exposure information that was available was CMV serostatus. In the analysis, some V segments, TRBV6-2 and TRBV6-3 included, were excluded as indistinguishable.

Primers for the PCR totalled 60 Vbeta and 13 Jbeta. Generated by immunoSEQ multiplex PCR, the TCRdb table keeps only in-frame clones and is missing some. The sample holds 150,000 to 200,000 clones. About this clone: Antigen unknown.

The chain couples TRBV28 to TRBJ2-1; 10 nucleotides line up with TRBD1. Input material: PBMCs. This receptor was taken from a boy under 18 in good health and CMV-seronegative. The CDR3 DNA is TGTGCCAGCAGTCCCTCCCCCGGACAGGGGGGCTACAATGAGCAGTTCTTC. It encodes CASSPSPGQGGYNEQFF.